Listed below are T cell receptor beta chains from one sample, sequenced in a study of cytomegalovirus exposure and HLA in healthy donors. The protocol was immunoSEQ multiplex PCR, while the TCRdb copy is restricted to in-frame clones and leaves out a portion. The sample yields about 92,000 clones, roughly 70% seen once. The sequenced material came from PBMCs. Receptors originate from a young woman in good health and CMV-seropositive. Each CDR3 is given with its conserved first and last residue. The order of the fields is J gene, V gene, CDR3 protein.

j_gene: TRBJ1-2; v_gene: TRBV6-1; CDR3aa: CASSEASFGSPGGYGYTF
j_gene: TRBJ1-5; v_gene: TRBV12-5; CDR3aa: CASGRRGNQPQHF
j_gene: TRBJ2-5; v_gene: TRBV11-1; CDR3aa: CASSAGTSGGLETQYF
j_gene: TRBJ2-7; v_gene: TRBV27; CDR3aa: CASSLSARRRAPYEQYF
j_gene: TRBJ2-1; v_gene: TRBV1; CDR3aa: CTSSLIGLGDEQFF
j_gene: TRBJ1-4; v_gene: TRBV10-3; CDR3aa: CAISDDGGRKLFF
j_gene: TRBJ2-2; v_gene: TRBV5-1; CDR3aa: CASSLSLDRNTGELFF
j_gene: TRBJ2-5; v_gene: TRBV4-3; CDR3aa: CASSRTPGEGTQETQYF
j_gene: TRBJ2-1; v_gene: TRBV9; CDR3aa: CASSVVPMSGVNEQFF
j_gene: TRBJ1-2; v_gene: TRBV2; CDR3aa: CASGTVSNYGYTF
j_gene: TRBJ1-1; v_gene: TRBV7-9; CDR3aa: CASSYSDWGDTEAFF
j_gene: TRBJ1-2; v_gene: TRBV28; CDR3aa: CASSPRDRRGGYTF
j_gene: TRBJ2-3; v_gene: TRBV4-3; CDR3aa: CASSQDYLAGDTQYF
j_gene: TRBJ2-5; v_gene: TRBV19; CDR3aa: CASSSSPGKVETQYF